The clone carrying this TCR beta chain has a handful of counts. All donors with ophthalmopathy were recorded as having moderate-to-severe activity, CAS ≥3, NOSPECS ≥4 and a duration under 3 months. After removal of 0 bases from V and 7 bases from J, the junction contained 7 bases not matched to a gene. The length of the CDR3 is 16 residues. From germline, CDR1 is SGHTA and CDR2 FQGNSA. The entry originates in a study of Graves' ophthalmopathy and Graves' hyperthyroidism. Researchers took RNA transcripts and amplified TCR beta CDR3 regions from them. First-round RT-PCR with HTBI primers preceded a second-round multiplex PCR. MiXCR, run by TCRdb on the multiplex PCR reads, gives a single entry per CDR3 protein. The sample shows approximately 640,000 distinct CDR3 sequences, 35% to 45% of them seen only once.

Specimen: peripheral blood. The V call is TRBV7-2, the J call TRBJ1-5, with TRBD1 matching 9 bases. The receptor's source is an adult man with Graves' ophthalmopathy. CDR3 coding DNA: TGTGCCAGCAGCTTAGCGGGACAGGGTCAGGGACAGCCCCAGCATTTT. It is translated as CASSLAGQGQGQPQHF.